The T cell receptor beta chain described here comes from a study of response to subunit inactivated influenza vaccine. Study-wide findings and caveats: Seasonal influenza vaccination, on each occasion, was suggested by the authors to recruit few new T cells.

With respect to this clonotype: Its antigen is not known.

In germline, CDR1 is SEHNR, CDR2 FQNEAQ (reference sequence). There are 12 residues in the CDR3. V was shortened by 5 bases and J by 7 bases, with 6 bases between the two germline ends. TCRdb re-derived calls from the RT-PCR reads in MiXCR, one entry per CDR3 protein. Counted here are under 550,000 distinct CDR3 sequences, 6% to 9% occurring once; the ten biggest clones make up 10% to 15%. The sample in question was PBMCs from blood, obtained roughly 24 months after vaccination. This TCR was recovered from a man between 50 and 69 years old who received an inactivated influenza vaccine. The chain is built from TRBV7-9 and TRBJ1-6; D is unclear. CDR3 sequence (DNA): TGTGCCAGCAGCCATTCAAATTCACCCCTCCACTTT. It encodes CASSHSNSPLHF.